These 21 T cell receptor beta chains came from one sample sequenced in a study of T cells in Graves' hyperthyroidism and ophthalmopathy. Amplified TCR beta CDR3 regions derived from RNA transcripts. First-round RT-PCR with HTBI primers amplified the TCR CDR3 region. TCRdb reprocessed the multiplex PCR reads via MiXCR and lists one record per CDR3 protein. The table includes a few hundred thousand distinct CDR3 sequences, roughly 25% detected once. The material sequenced was blood. These TCRs come from a man in his forties or fifties with Graves' hyperthyroidism.

This chain joins TRBV2 and TRBJ2-1, with 11 positions matching TRBD1. Germline V gene sequence: CDR1 SNHLY, CDR2 FYNNEI. The CDR3 totals 16 residues. J gave up 0 bases and V 7 bases, and 5 bases lay outside the gene matches. CDR3 residues: CASKTGTGGSYNEQFF. CDR3 coding DNA: TGTGCCAGCAAAACCGGGACAGGGGGCTCCTACAATGAGCAGTTCTTC.

V is TRBV12-3 or TRBV12-4 and J is TRBJ2-1; 9 bases line up with TRBD2. The CDR3 runs to 17 residues. The V segment lost 1 base and the J segment 8 bases; nucleotides outside the gene matches: 12. CDR3: CASSLVSGRAPGHEQFF. CDR3 in DNA: TGTGCCAGCAGTTTAGTTAGCGGGAGAGCGCCGGGCCATGAGCAGTTCTTC.

The chain carries TRBV7-3 and TRBJ2-1, with D possibly TRBD2 on 5 matching bases. V gave up 6 bases and J gave up 0 bases, with 12 bases separating them. The CDR3 contains 15 residues. Per the germline V gene, CDR1 is SGHTA and CDR2 is FQGTGA. In nucleotides, the CDR3 is TGTGCCAGCAGTGAGCTGGGGAGCTCCTACAATGAGCAGTTCTTC. Protein product: CASSELGSSYNEQFF.

This clonotype is a singleton in its sample. The CDR3 region is CASSPSGGDYGYTF. The CDR3 DNA follows: TGCGCCAGCAGCCCGAGTGGAGGGGACTATGGCTACACCTTC. The V and J genes are TRBV5-1 and TRBJ1-2; D may be TRBD1 (5 bases). Germline V gene sequence: CDR1 SGHRS, CDR2 YFSETQ. This CDR3 is 14 amino acids long. V gave up 4 bases and J gave up 3 bases, with 13 bases separating them.

In its sample, this clonotype was seen a few times. This chain links TRBV6-2 or TRBV6-3 with TRBJ2-6; no clear D. Germline CDR1 reads MNHEY; CDR2 reads SVGEGT. V lost 5 bases to trimming and J lost 0 bases, with 11 bases between them. The CDR3 is 16 amino acids. The CDR3 DNA reads TGTGCCAGCAGTAGGGATGGGATCTCTGGGGCCAACGTCCTGACTTTC. Amino acids: CASSRDGISGANVLTF.

CDR3 protein: CASTGGSEKLFF. CDR3 DNA sequence: TGTGCCAGCACAGGGGGGAGTGAAAAACTGTTTTTT. V gene TRBV28 combines with J gene TRBJ1-4, with 7 bases lining up with TRBD1. J gave up 7 bases and V 7 bases, and 3 bases lay outside the gene matches. The germline V gene encodes CDR1 MDHEN and CDR2 SYDVKM. The CDR3 is 12 residues long.

This clonotype appeared once. The chain has TRBV4-1 and TRBJ2-5; tentative D call: TRBD1 (5 bases). Per the germline V gene, CDR1 is MGHRA and CDR2 is YSYEKL. This CDR3 has 14 amino acids. V was clipped by 2 bases and J by 5 bases, with 12 bases between them. Written as DNA, the CDR3 is TGCGCCAGCAGCCAAATGGCAGGGATGGAGACCCAGTACTTC. Translation gives CASSQMAGMETQYF.

The V and J genes are TRBV9 and TRBJ2-5; 9 bases are a match to TRBD1. Looked up from germline, CDR1 is SGDLS and CDR2 is YYNGEE. The trim removed 0 bases at V and 5 bases at J, leaving 11 bases unmatched. CDR3 length equals 17 residues. For the CDR3, the DNA is TGTGCCAGCAGCGTAGGTGGCGGGACAGGGCCCGCGGAGACCCAGTACTTC. This codes for CASSVGGGTGPAETQYF.

In this sample, this clonotype turned up many times. The chain combines TRBV6-2 or TRBV6-3 with TRBJ2-5; 9 bases are a match to TRBD1. Per germline, CDR1 MNHEY and CDR2 SVGEGT. The CDR3 consists of 20 residues. V shed 2 bases and J 2 bases; nucleotides not matched to a gene: 18. The CDR3 nucleotides are TGTGCCAGCAGTTACGCTCTCGGGACAGGGAATAGATGGGGTCAAGAGACCCAGTACTTC. This translates into CASSYALGTGNRWGQETQYF.

This clonotype has just a few counts. The rearrangement joins TRBV9 to TRBJ2-1, with TRBD2 matching 12 bases. Germline CDR1 and CDR2: SGDLS and YYNGEE. This CDR3 is built from 18 residues. V shed 0 bases, J shed 9 bases, and the junction held 13 bases outside the gene matches. CDR3 loop: CASSVEPSGRAGDGEQFF. The CDR3 nucleotides read TGTGCCAGCAGCGTAGAACCTAGCGGGAGGGCCGGTGACGGTGAGCAGTTCTTC.

The chain recombines TRBV5-1 with TRBJ2-7, with D perhaps matching TRBD1 (6 bases). Trimming left V 3 bases short and J 3 bases short, with 19 bases between. The CDR3 is made up of 16 amino acids. Germline loops: CDR1 SGHRS, CDR2 YFSETQ. CDR3 bases: TGCGCCAGCAGCTCTAACGTCAGGGGCGGCGGCTACGAGCAGTACTTC. Its translation: CASSSNVRGGGYEQYF.

There are a few counts of this clonotype. The chain uses TRBV6-5 and TRBJ1-1, with D perhaps matching TRBD1 (6 bases). The CDR3 contains 12 residues. Trimming cost V 4 bases and J 7 bases, with 10 bases left between them. In germline, CDR1 is MNHEY, CDR2 SVGAGI. The CDR3 reads CASSSGQSEAFF. Written as DNA, the CDR3 is TGTGCCAGCAGTTCAGGACAGAGTGAAGCTTTCTTT.

Ten or more counts support this clonotype. CDR3 protein: CASSGAGYETQYF. CDR3 coding DNA: TGTGCCAGCAGCGGGGCGGGGTACGAGACCCAGTACTTC. V gene TRBV12-3 or TRBV12-4 combines with J gene TRBJ2-5; TRBD2 might be the D (6 bases). Trimming took off 6 bases at V and 5 bases at J, with 13 bases between the two ends. The length of the CDR3 is 13 residues.

This clonotype was seen ten or more times. This rearrangement joins TRBV7-2 to TRBJ2-1; D possibly uses TRBD1 or TRBD2 (6 bases each). Germline loops: CDR1 SGHTA, CDR2 FQGNSA. The V end was cut by 2 bases, the J end by 5 bases, with 19 bases between. This CDR3 contains 17 residues. CDR3 DNA: TGTGCCAGCAGCTTAAACTCTCGGGGGCAGGGAAACAATGAGCAGTTCTTC. Encoded protein: CASSLNSRGQGNNEQFF.

This clonotype was counted a few times. The V call is TRBV7-2, the J call TRBJ2-3, with unresolved D. Germline CDR1 is SGHTA and CDR2 is FQGNSA. With 5 bases removed from V and 0 bases from J, the gap between germline ends came to 9 bases. CDR3 length equals 14 residues. The CDR3 region is CASSRYGSTDTQYF. CDR3 in DNA: TGTGCCAGCAGCAGGTACGGGAGCACAGATACGCAGTATTTT.

Concerning this clonotype: This is likely a read error, given that the CDR3 carries no conserved phenylalanine or tryptophan at its end. V usage is TRBV18 and J usage is TRBJ1-5; D not certain. Between the trimmed V and J ends, which lost 2 bases and 1 base, there was a span of 9 bases. Germline assignment: CDR1 KGHSH and CDR2 LQKENI. The CDR3 loop spans 15 amino acids. The CDR3 DNA sequence: TGTGCCAGCTCACCAGGGATCGGAAGCAATCAGCCCCAGCATCTT. Translation: CASSPGIGSNQPQHL.

This clonotype was counted between two and nine times. The V and J genes are TRBV5-8 and TRBJ2-4, with 9 bases that match TRBD1. The CDR3 length is 15 residues. Trimming removed 3 bases from V and 8 bases from J; junction bases left unmatched: 9. Germline assignment: CDR1 SGHTS and CDR2 YDEGEE. The CDR3 DNA is TGTGCCAGCAGCTCGTCCCGGGACAGGGCTGACATTCAGTACTTC. Amino acid sequence: CASSSSRDRADIQYF.

Only a few counts were recorded for this clonotype. DNA for the CDR3: TGTGCCAGCAGTGGCGGCAGGGGAGGCAATCAGCCCCAGCATTTT. It specifies CASSGGRGGNQPQHF. The chain is built from TRBV6-1 and TRBJ1-5; tentatively, D is TRBD1 (6 bases). V was pared by 4 bases and J by 2 bases, with 12 bases between. Germline lookup yields CDR1 MNHNS and CDR2 SASEGT. This CDR3 is built from 15 residues.

This clonotype was counted between two and nine times. The rearrangement links TRBV12-3 or TRBV12-4 to TRBJ2-1, with D possibly TRBD2 on 6 matching bases. CDR3 length equals 17 residues. V lost 2 bases, J lost 4 bases, and 18 bases lay in between. CDR3 in amino acids: CASSLRVRRADYNEQFF. CDR3 sequence (DNA): TGTGCCAGCAGTTTACGGGTACGGAGGGCCGATTACAATGAGCAGTTCTTC.

The table lists this clonotype with many counts. The chain uses TRBV12-3 or TRBV12-4 and TRBJ2-2; D possibly uses TRBD1 or TRBD2 (6 bases each). With 6 bases removed from V and 4 bases from J, the gap between germline ends came to 21 bases. The CDR3 sequence is 17 residues long. This CDR3 is CASRPPTGRSGTGELFF. In nucleotides, the CDR3 is TGTGCCAGCAGACCCCCAACAGGGAGGTCGGGCACCGGGGAGCTGTTTTTT.

There are many counts of this clonotype. The rearrangement links TRBV24-1 to TRBJ1-1; D not certain. The CDR3 is made up of 14 amino acids. CDR1 KGHDR and CDR2 SFDVKD come from the germline V gene. The germline V and J ends were trimmed by 4 bases and 1 base, with 9 bases remaining between them. CDR3 sequence: CATSDPTSNTEAFF. The CDR3 DNA sequence: TGTGCCACCAGTGACCCTACATCGAACACTGAAGCTTTCTTT.